The following is a T cell receptor (beta chain) sequence with its context. This clonotype turned up a few times. Its antigen has not been determined. No base qualities exist here, and no much larger clone lies one base off it. Here V drops 3 bases and J drops 3 bases, and the junction holds 8 bases not matched to any gene. The CDR3 sequence holds 16 residues, the cysteine and phenylalanine included. Here the CDR3 DNA is all that survives: 48 bases in frame from base 1. CDR1 and CDR2, looked up from the germline V gene, are SQVTM and ANQGSEA. Only healthy Caucasian donors were included. Three pairs of female monozygotic twins, all aged roughly 18 to 29 years, were included in the twin cohort. Peripheral blood mononuclear cells were used as the source from which RNA for TCR libraries was isolated. Libraries were constructed by 5' RACE. Sequencing was carried out with an Illumina HiSeq 2000. Template switching introduced a universal primer binding site; the final cDNA contained a unique molecular identifier, enabling accurate counting of TCR cDNA molecules. Specific primers in the conserved constant-segment region were used to synthesize first-strand cDNA for the TCR alpha and beta chains. To control for contamination, every cDNA library was double barcoded, receiving both a SMART-Mk sample barcode and Illumina barcodes. TruSeq adapter sequences along with Illumina sample barcodes were introduced in two successive PCR steps. TCR alpha and beta cDNA libraries were sequenced on the Illumina HiSeq platform with custom primers. The original methods were these. Unique molecular identifiers were extracted from raw reads with MiGEC, and CDR3 positions were determined with MiXCR. Recombination models were inferred per individual with the repgenHMM and IGoR tools using an EM algorithm. Shared clonotype analysis was performed with the tcR package in R, normalizing sharing by the product of cloneset sizes. Out-of-frame nonproductive sequences were analyzed to study raw recombination free of thymic and clonal selection effects. TCRdb reprocessing: public reads trimmed at Q25 with fastp, clones called with MiXCR, in-frame beta chains kept. Records with the same CDR3 protein are collapsed into one entry carrying the most frequent genes and DNA. For this entry, the V and J calls and clone size follow TCRdb and not the study's own pipeline. Recorded for this sample are about 920,000 distinct CDR3 sequences; around 12% of them occurred a single time. Around 1.5% of the sample goes to the ten largest clones.

This record comes from a study of identical twins (dated by TCRdb to 2016 to 2017). In terms of the full investigation: To test whether fetal clonotypes persist, this study deep-sequenced TCR alpha and beta repertoires from monozygotic twins, from unrelated adults of various ages, and from cord blood. Replicate twin experiments were performed at different times using different library preparation protocols to rule out contamination. Study-level results and caveats: Compared with coincidental sharing between unrelated individuals, out-of-frame TCR alpha sequences shared between twins had an excess of sequences with low generation probability. Invariant T cells such as MAIT and iNKT could partly confound zero-insertion analyses, though diverse VJ usage argued against this for most clonotypes. Because the same donors could not be followed over many years, the conclusions depended on cross-sectional statistical analysis. In monozygotic twins, out-of-frame TCR alpha sharing was systematically underestimated by recombination models, although the models agreed with sharing between unrelated individuals. Excess twin sharing in beta out-of-frame sequences was weaker because fewer shared sequences lowered the signal-to-noise ratio. Fewer insertions were carried by abundant cord blood beta clonotypes, a similar but weaker trend appeared in young adult naive repertoires, and no such trend appeared in memory repertoires.

This same sample was also part of a study on yellow fever vaccine responses in identical twins. The second study, in turn, reports: According to the authors, the vaccine-induced T cell response in identical twins seemed to be partly convergent and partly specific to each individual. In the study, vaccine-responding T cell clones were precisely tracked in identical twins.

The chain was built from TRBV29-1 and TRBJ1-3; 10 of the junction bases match TRBD1. This TCR was recovered from a woman aged 18-29 years in good health. The sequencing sample was made of PBMCs. The CDR3 amino acid sequence is: CSVETGGGVGGNTIYF. Here is the DNA: TGCAGCGTTGAGACAGGGGGCGGCGTGGGTGGAAACACCATATATTTT.